These 7 T cell receptor beta chains originate from one sample sequenced in a study of CD8+ T cells in alopecia areata. Reverse transcribed after extraction, RNA yielded cDNA as the sequencing template. Data came from immunoSEQ multiplex PCR; TCRdb stores just in-frame clones and leaves some out. The sample lists approximately 110,000 clones; around three fifths were seen once. The treatment denotes: oral pan-JAK inhibitor, 5-10 mg twice daily. Specimen: CD4+ T cells sorted from blood, collected at week 24, from a patient treated with tofacitinib. These receptors were taken from a human donor with alopecia areata.

The V gene is TRBV4-1, the J gene TRBJ2-5; 7 bases line up with TRBD1. CDR1 and CDR2 from the germline V gene are MGHRA and YSYEKL. The CDR3 consists of 14 residues. Trimming cost V 5 bases and J 4 bases; bases outside gene matches: 7. CDR3 in DNA: TGCGCCAGCAGCAAGACAGGGAGTGGAGAGACCCAGTACTTC. Translating gives CASSKTGSGETQYF.

The chain couples TRBV5-7 to TRBJ1-5; D remains unclear. TRBV5-7 counts as an open reading frame of uncertain function. The V and J ends lost 2 bases and 6 bases respectively, with 15 bases between them. The length of the CDR3 is 15 residues. Here the CDR3 reads CASSLGPSGCQPQHF. CDR3 nucleotides: TGTGCCAGCAGCTTAGGACCCTCGGGTTGTCAGCCCCAGCATTTT.

This clone occurred a few times. The rearrangement links TRBV30 to TRBJ2-4; 12 positions agree with TRBD1. V was clipped by 2 bases and J by 1 base; unmatched bases: 12. Germline V gene data show CDR1 as GTSNPN and CDR2 as SVGIG (reference sequence). CDR3 length equals 19 residues. The CDR3 region has the DNA TGTGCCTGGAGTAGCACCGGGACAGGGGGCCATGAGGCCAAAAACATTCAGTACTTC. Its protein is CAWSSTGTGGHEAKNIQYF.

The rearrangement links TRBV5-6 to TRBJ2-1; D gene unclear. The CDR3 runs to 13 residues. The germline gives CDR1 SGHDT, CDR2 YYEEEE. V dropped 0 bases and J dropped 6 bases, with 7 bases sitting between them. CDR3 nucleotides: TGTGCCAGCAGCTTGGTATTTTCCAATGAGCAGTTCTTC. This encodes CASSLVFSNEQFF.

This chain connects TRBV7-2 to TRBJ2-3; D not certain. Between the trimmed V and J ends, which lost 7 bases and 0 bases, there was a span of 8 bases. The CDR3 covers 13 residues. CDR1 is SGHTA and CDR2 is FQGNSA in the germline V gene. In nucleotides, the CDR3 is TGTGCCAGCAACTACCCCAGCACAGATACGCAGTATTTT. Amino acid sequence: CASNYPSTDTQYF.

The genes are TRBV5-1 and TRBJ2-2, with a tentative D call TRBD2 (5 bases). The CDR3 is 12 amino acids. V was shortened by 7 bases and J by 6 bases, with 10 bases between the two germline ends. Germline values: CDR1 SGHRS, CDR2 YFSETQ. In nucleotides, the CDR3 is TGCGCCAGCCTTGAGGGTGCCGGGGAGCTGTTTTTT. Amino acids: CASLEGAGELFF.

This chain connects TRBV9 to TRBJ2-2; a possible D gene is TRBD1 (7 bases). Trimming left V 1 base short and J 0 bases short, with 10 bases between. Germline V CDR1 and CDR2: SGDLS, YYNGEE. The CDR3 runs 16 residues. The CDR3 spells CASSVPGGSNTGELFF. The CDR3 region has the DNA TGTGCCAGCAGCGTACCAGGGGGGTCGAACACCGGGGAGCTGTTTTTT.